A single sample is the source of the 10 T cell receptor beta chains below, sequenced in a study of blood T cell repertoires in COVID-19. TCRdb keeps only in-frame clones here, not all; method: immunoSEQ multiplex PCR. The repertoire holds tens of thousands of clones, with 85% to 90% as singletons. Sequences were obtained from peripheral blood. The receptors here all came from a man between 60 and 70 years old with acute or convalescent COVID-19.

The chain carries TRBV6-1 and TRBJ2-1; 7 nucleotides line up with TRBD2. CDR1 MNHNS and CDR2 SASEGT come from the germline V gene. The CDR3 has 16 residues. V was clipped by 2 bases and J by 4 bases; unmatched bases: 8. The CDR3 DNA reads TGTGCCAGCAGTGAATGGGCGGGGGATTTGTACAATGAGCAGTTCTTC. This encodes CASSEWAGDLYNEQFF.

This chain links TRBV9 with TRBJ2-5; 7 nucleotides agree with TRBD2. Germline V gives CDR1 SGDLS, CDR2 YYNGEE. J was trimmed by 5 bases and V by 2 bases; bases with no gene match: 12. The CDR3 is 16 amino acids. CDR3 bases: TGTGCCAGCAGCGTTACACTAGCGTCGAGCGGGGAGACCCAGTACTTC. Protein product: CASSVTLASSGETQYF. Looking up the rest from reference TRBV9 and TRBJ2-5 gives the full variable domain: DSGVTQTPKHLITATGQRVTLRCSPRSGDLSVYWYQQSLDQGLQFLIQYYNGEERAKGNILERFSAQQFPDLHSELNLSSLELGDSALYFCASSVTLASSGETQYFGPGTRLLVL.

The gene calls are TRBV10-3 and TRBJ1-1, with 9 nucleotides matching TRBD1. After removal of 3 bases from V and 5 bases from J, the junction contained 4 bases not matched to a gene. This CDR3 has 14 residues. CDR1 ENHRY and CDR2 SYGVKD come from the germline V gene. The DNA of the CDR3 is TGTGCCATCAGTGAACAGGGGGCGTTGACTGAAGCTTTCTTT. Its translation is CAISEQGALTEAFF.

The CDR3 is CASKASGGSYEQYF. The CDR3 DNA is TGTGCCAGCAAGGCTAGCGGGGGGTCGTACGAGCAGTACTTC. The chain couples TRBV2 to TRBJ2-7, with 11 bases matching TRBD2. Per the germline V gene, CDR1 is SNHLY and CDR2 is FYNNEI. Trimming removed 7 bases from V and 4 bases from J; junction bases left unmatched: 6. The CDR3 loop spans 14 amino acids.

This chain connects TRBV5-5 to TRBJ1-1; perhaps TRBD1 as D (5 bases). CDR1 and CDR2 from the germline V gene are SGHKS and YYEKEE (reference sequence). The CDR3 has 14 amino acids. V lost 0 bases and J 11 bases, leaving 17 bases between the germline ends. The CDR3 sequence is CASSLASGGVRAFF. Here the CDR3 DNA reads TGTGCCAGCAGCTTGGCCTCGGGGGGAGTTCGGGCTTTCTTT. Drawing the rest from reference TRBV5-5 and TRBJ1-1, the complete variable domain is DAGVTQSPTHLIKTRGQQVTLRCSPISGHKSVSWYQQVLGQGPQFIFQYYEKEERGRGNFPDRFSARQFPNYSSELNVNALLLGDSALYLCASSLASGGVRAFFGQGTRLTVV.

CDR3 nucleotide sequence: TGTGCCAGCAGCCCCCCGGACAGGGGGCGCACCGGGGAGCTGTTTTTT. Translating gives CASSPPDRGRTGELFF. The rearrangement joins TRBV7-8 to TRBJ2-2; TRBD1 agrees at 11 bases. After removal of 5 bases from V and 4 bases from J, the junction contained 6 bases not matched to a gene. The CDR3 contains 16 residues. Germline CDR1 reads SGHVS; CDR2 reads FQNEAQ.

V gene TRBV5-1 combines with J gene TRBJ2-3; D may be TRBD2 (6 bases). The CDR3 is made up of 15 amino acids. Germline CDR1 reads SGHRS; CDR2 reads YFSETQ. Trimming pared 2 bases from V and 2 bases from J, leaving 12 bases between. This chain's CDR3 is CASSFLGLNTDTQYF. DNA of the CDR3: TGCGCCAGCAGCTTCCTGGGACTGAACACAGATACGCAGTATTTT.

The rearrangement uses TRBV5-4 and TRBJ2-1, with 8 bases lining up with TRBD2. CDR3 length equals 15 residues. CDR1 SGHNT and CDR2 YYREEE come from the germline V gene (reference sequence). After removal of 0 bases from V and 6 bases from J, the junction contained 5 bases not matched to a gene. CDR3 DNA: TGTGCCAGCAGCTTGGTGGTAGCGGGAAGCAATGAGCAGTTCTTC. It specifies CASSLVVAGSNEQFF.

This sequence joins TRBV24-1 and TRBJ1-6; the D gene is possibly TRBD1 (6 bases). The CDR3 consists of 15 residues. Trimming stripped 1 base from V and 7 bases from J, with 10 bases between. Germline loops: CDR1 KGHDR, CDR2 SFDVKD. The CDR3 reads CATSDFRQGNSPLHF. CDR3 sequence (DNA): TGTGCCACCAGTGATTTTAGGCAGGGGAATTCACCCCTCCACTTT.

This clone was observed a few times. The chain recombines TRBV6-1 with TRBJ1-4; no clear D. The germline V and J ends were trimmed by 5 bases and 5 bases, with 15 bases remaining between them. Germline V gene lookup returns CDR1 MNHNS and CDR2 SASEGT. CDR3 size: 15 residues. CDR3 DNA sequence: TGTGCCAGCAGTTTGACTAAGGAACTCAATGAAAAACTGTTTTTT. Translated: CASSLTKELNEKLFF.